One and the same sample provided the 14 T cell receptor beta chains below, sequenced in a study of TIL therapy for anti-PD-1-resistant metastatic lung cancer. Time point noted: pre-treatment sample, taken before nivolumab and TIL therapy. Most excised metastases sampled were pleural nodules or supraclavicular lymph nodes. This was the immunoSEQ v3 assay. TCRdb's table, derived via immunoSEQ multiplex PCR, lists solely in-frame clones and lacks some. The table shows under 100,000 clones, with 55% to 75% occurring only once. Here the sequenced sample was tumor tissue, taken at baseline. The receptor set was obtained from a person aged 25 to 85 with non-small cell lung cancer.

The CDR3 region has the DNA TGTGCCACGGAGGGGTTGAATCAGCCCCAGCATTTT. This translates into CATEGLNQPQHF. This rearrangement joins TRBV6-5 to TRBJ1-5; a possible D gene is TRBD1 (5 bases). CDR1 MNHEY and CDR2 SVGAGI come from the germline V gene. This CDR3 is built from 12 residues. The V and J ends lost 10 bases and 4 bases respectively, with 11 bases between them.

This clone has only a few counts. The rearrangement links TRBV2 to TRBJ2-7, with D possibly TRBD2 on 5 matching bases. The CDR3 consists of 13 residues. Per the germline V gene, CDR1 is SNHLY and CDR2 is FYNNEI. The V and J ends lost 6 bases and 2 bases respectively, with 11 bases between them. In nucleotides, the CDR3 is TGTGCCAGCAGGCGGGTCGGAACCTACGAGCAGTACTTC. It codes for CASRRVGTYEQYF.

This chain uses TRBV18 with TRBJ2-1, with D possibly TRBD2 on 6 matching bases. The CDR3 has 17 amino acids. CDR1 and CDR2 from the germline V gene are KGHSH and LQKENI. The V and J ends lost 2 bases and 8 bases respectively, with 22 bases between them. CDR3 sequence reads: CASSPGASAPNRDEQFF. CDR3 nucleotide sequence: TGTGCCAGCTCACCAGGTGCTAGCGCGCCGAATCGCGATGAGCAGTTCTTC.

CDR3 amino acids: CASSIVWDRGRTGTEAFF. The CDR3 DNA is TGTGCCAGCAGCATCGTGTGGGACAGGGGACGAACGGGGACTGAAGCTTTCTTT. The chain combines TRBV21-1 with TRBJ1-1; the tabulated D call, TRBD1, remains unverified against the DNA. TRBV21-1 is classified as a pseudogene. The CDR3 spans 18 residues.

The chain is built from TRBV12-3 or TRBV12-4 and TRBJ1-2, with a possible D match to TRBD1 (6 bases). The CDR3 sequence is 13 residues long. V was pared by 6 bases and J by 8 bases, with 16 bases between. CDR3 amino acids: CASSLQGIEGYTF. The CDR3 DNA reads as TGTGCCAGCAGCCTACAGGGAATAGAGGGCTACACCTTC.

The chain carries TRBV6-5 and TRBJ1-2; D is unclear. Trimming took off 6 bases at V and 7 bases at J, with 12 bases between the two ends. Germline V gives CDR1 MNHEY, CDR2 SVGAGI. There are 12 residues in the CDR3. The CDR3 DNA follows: TGTGCCAGCAGGGGAGACCGATTTGGCTACACCTTC. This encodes CASRGDRFGYTF.

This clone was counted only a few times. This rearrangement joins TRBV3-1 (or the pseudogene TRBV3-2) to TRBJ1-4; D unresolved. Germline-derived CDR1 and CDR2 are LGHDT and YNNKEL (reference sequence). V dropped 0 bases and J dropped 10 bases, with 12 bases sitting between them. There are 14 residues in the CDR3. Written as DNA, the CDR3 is TGTGCCAGCAGCCAAGAGTTCGAGCCCGGAAAACTGTTTTTT. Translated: CASSQEFEPGKLFF.

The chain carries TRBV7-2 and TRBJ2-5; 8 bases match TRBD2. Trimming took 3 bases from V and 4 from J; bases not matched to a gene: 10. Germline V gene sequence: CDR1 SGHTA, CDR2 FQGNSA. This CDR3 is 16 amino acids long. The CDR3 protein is CASSFSGLAGGETQYF. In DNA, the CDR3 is TGTGCCAGCAGCTTTAGTGGGCTAGCGGGTGGAGAGACCCAGTACTTC.

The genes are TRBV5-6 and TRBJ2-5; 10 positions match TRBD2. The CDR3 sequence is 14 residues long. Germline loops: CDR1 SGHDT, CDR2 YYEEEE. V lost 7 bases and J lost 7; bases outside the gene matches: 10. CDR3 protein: CASRPSGGPGTQYF. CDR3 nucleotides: TGTGCCAGCCGTCCTAGCGGGGGACCTGGGACCCAGTACTTC.

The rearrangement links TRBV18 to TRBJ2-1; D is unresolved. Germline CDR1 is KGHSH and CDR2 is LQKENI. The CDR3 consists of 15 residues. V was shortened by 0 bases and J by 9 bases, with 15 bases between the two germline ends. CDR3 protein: CASSPPSPASSEQFF. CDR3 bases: TGTGCCAGCTCACCACCGTCTCCAGCCAGTAGTGAGCAGTTCTTC.

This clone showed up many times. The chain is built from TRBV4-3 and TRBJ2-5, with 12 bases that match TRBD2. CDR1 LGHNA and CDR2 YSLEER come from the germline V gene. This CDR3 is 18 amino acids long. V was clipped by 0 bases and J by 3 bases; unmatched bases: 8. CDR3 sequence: CASSQELAGGLPEETQYF. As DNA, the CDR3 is TGCGCCAGCAGCCAAGAGCTAGCGGGGGGGCTACCCGAAGAGACCCAGTACTTC.

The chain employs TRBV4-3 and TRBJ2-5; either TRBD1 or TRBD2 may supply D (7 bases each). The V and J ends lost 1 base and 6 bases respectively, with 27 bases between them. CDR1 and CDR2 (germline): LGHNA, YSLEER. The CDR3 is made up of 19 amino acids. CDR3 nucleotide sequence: TGCGCCAGCAGCCAAGCATACGGAACCGCAGGGGGGGCGGCGAAGACCCAGTACTTC. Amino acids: CASSQAYGTAGGAAKTQYF.

The CDR3 loop is CALRDRCNQPQHF. The CDR3 DNA follows: TGCGCGCTTAGGGACAGATGCAATCAGCCCCAGCATTTT. V gene TRBV23-1 combines with J gene TRBJ1-5, with TRBD1 matching over 7 bases. TRBV23-1 counts as an open reading frame of uncertain function. This CDR3 has 13 amino acids.

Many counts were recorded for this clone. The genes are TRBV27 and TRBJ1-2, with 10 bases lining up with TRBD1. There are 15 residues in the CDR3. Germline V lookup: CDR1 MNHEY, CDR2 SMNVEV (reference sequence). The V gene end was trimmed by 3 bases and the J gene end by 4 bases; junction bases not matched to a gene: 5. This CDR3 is CASSFAGTGVYGYTF. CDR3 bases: TGTGCCAGCAGTTTTGCCGGGACAGGGGTCTATGGCTACACCTTC.